These 27 T cell receptor beta chains originate from one sample sequenced in a study of T-cell reconstitution after alpha-beta-depleted transplantation in children. Researchers prepared the TCRbeta library using unique molecular identifiers, the study reports. From the PCR reads, TCRdb called clonotypes with MiXCR, one entry per CDR3 protein. The data show 750,000 to 950,000 distinct CDR3 sequences, about 16% seen once. Sequences were derived from PBMCs, mostly from graft donor cells, sampled 360 days after TCRalphabeta/CD19-depleted stem cell transplant. These receptors were collected from a male patient between 10 and 17 years old who had a stem cell transplant for acute lymphoblastic leukemia, so the T cells may come from the graft donor.

This clonotype came up a few times. In DNA, the CDR3 is TGTGCCAGCAGCCAAGCGGTCGCGGGGACCGGGGAGCTGTTTTTT. It specifies CASSQAVAGTGELFF. The chain uses TRBV14 and TRBJ2-2, with D possibly matching TRBD2 (6 bases). Germline V lookup: CDR1 SGHDN, CDR2 FVKESK. The ends were cut back, 1 base at V and 5 bases at J, with 11 bases in the middle. The CDR3 is made up of 15 amino acids. Looking up the rest from reference TRBV14 and TRBJ2-2 gives the full variable domain: EAGVTQFPSHSVIEKGQTVTLRCDPISGHDNLYWYRRVMGKEIKFLLHFVKESKQDESGMPNNRFLAERTGGTYSTLKVQPAELEDSGVYFCASSQAVAGTGELFFGEGSRLTVL.

The V and J genes are TRBV5-1 and TRBJ2-1; TRBD2 aligns across 11 bases. J gave up 5 bases and V 4 bases, and 5 bases lay outside the gene matches. The germline V gene has CDR1 SGHRS and CDR2 YFSETQ. The CDR3 extends over 15 amino acids. CDR3 amino acids: CASSRSSGGNNEQFF. DNA of the CDR3: TGCGCCAGCAGCAGGTCTAGCGGGGGGAACAATGAGCAGTTCTTC. The full variable domain, its missing parts supplied by reference TRBV5-1 and TRBJ2-1, is KAGVTQTPRYLIKTRGQQVTLSCSPISGHRSVSWYQQTPGQGLQFLFEYFSETQRNKGNFPGRFSGRQFSNSRSEMNVSTLELGDSALYLCASSRSSGGNNEQFFGPGTRLTVL.

This clonotype has at least ten counts. The junction and the germline gene differ at one end; a read error may be behind it. The chain combines TRBV12-3 or TRBV12-4 with TRBJ2-7, with D possibly being TRBD1 (6 bases). This CDR3 has 13 amino acids. The CDR3 loop is CASSLDRLYEQYF. CDR3 nucleotide sequence: TGCGCCAGCAGCTTGGACAGACTATACGAGCAGTACTTC.

CDR3 nucleotides: TGTGCCAGCAGCTTAGGGGGGACTAGGGTCAATGAGCAGTTCTTC. Amino acids: CASSLGGTRVNEQFF. V gene TRBV7-8 combines with J gene TRBJ2-1; 8 bases are a match to TRBD2. Trimming cost V 1 base and J 6 bases; bases outside gene matches: 5. The germline V gene encodes CDR1 SGHVS and CDR2 FQNEAQ. The CDR3 covers 15 residues.

This clonotype has ten or more counts. This chain connects TRBV12-3 or TRBV12-4 to TRBJ2-4; 7 bases match TRBD1. The V and J ends lost 9 bases and 1 base, in that order; junction bases with no gene match: 6. The CDR3 has 14 residues. CDR3 bases: TGTGCCAGTATGACCAGGGGGGCCAAAAACATTCAGTACTTC. Translated, it gives CASMTRGAKNIQYF.

The rearrangement joins TRBV29-1 to TRBJ1-2; 10 nucleotides agree with TRBD1. The CDR3 has 13 amino acids. Germline CDR1 is SQVTM and CDR2 is ANQGSEA. J gave up 8 bases and V 1 base, and 4 bases lay outside the gene matches. In DNA, the CDR3 is TGCAGCGTTGAAGGACAGGGGGCTGAGGGCTACACCTTC. Its translation: CSVEGQGAEGYTF.

The sample holds a few counts of this clonotype. The CDR3 region is CASSFGPSGSGEQYF. The CDR3, as DNA: TGTGCCAGCAGCTTCGGACCTAGCGGGAGTGGGGAGCAGTACTTC. The chain joins TRBV7-2 to TRBJ2-7; 10 positions match TRBD2. V lost 3 bases to trimming and J lost 7 bases; unmatched junction nucleotides: 9. Germline-derived CDR1 and CDR2 are SGHTA and FQGNSA. This CDR3 contains 15 residues. Full variable domain (remainder filled in from reference TRBV7-2 and TRBJ2-7): GAGVSQSPSNKVTEKGKDVELRCDPISGHTALYWYRQSLGQGLEFLIYFQGNSAPDKSGLPSDRFSAERTGGSVSTLTIQRTQQEDSAVYLCASSFGPSGSGEQYFGPGTRLTVT.

This clonotype was detected many times. V gene TRBV4-1 combines with J gene TRBJ2-3; 8 bases align to TRBD2. Germline CDR1 MGHRA, CDR2 YSYEKL. The CDR3 covers 19 residues. The V and J ends lost 0 bases and 5 bases, in that order; junction bases with no gene match: 16. CDR3 nucleotides: TGCGCCAGCAGCCAAGATTATCTCGTGCCGGCGGGGGGTGAAGATACGCAGTATTTT. Amino acids: CASSQDYLVPAGGEDTQYF.

This clonotype was seen repeatedly, ten times or more. The chain combines TRBV14 with TRBJ2-7, with 10 nucleotides matching TRBD2. CDR1 is SGHDN, CDR2 FVKESK, per germline. V gave up 1 base and J gave up 3 bases; unmatched junction bases: 27. This CDR3 spans 23 amino acids. CDR3 in amino acids: CASSQAAGTSESRGEILLYEQYF. The CDR3 DNA follows: TGTGCCAGCAGCCAAGCCGCCGGGACTAGCGAGTCAAGGGGAGAGATCCTACTCTACGAGCAGTACTTC.

This clonotype appeared many times. A junction boundary mismatches the germline segment, possibly from a read error. CDR3 loop: CSVGQGTYEQYF. The CDR3, as DNA: TGCAGTGTTGGACAGGGGACCTACGAGCAGTACTTC. V usage is TRBV29-1 and J usage is TRBJ2-7, with 9 bases lining up with TRBD1. The CDR3 covers 12 residues. Germline lookup yields CDR1 SQVTM and CDR2 ANQGSEA.

The chain carries TRBV5-1 and TRBJ2-1, with 7 bases identical to TRBD1. There are 14 residues in the CDR3. The ends lost 3 bases at V and 6 bases at J; junction bases unmatched: 6. Germline CDR1 is SGHRS and CDR2 is YFSETQ. The CDR3 sequence is CASSYPGQFNEQFF. The CDR3 coding sequence is TGCGCCAGCAGCTACCCGGGACAGTTCAATGAGCAGTTCTTC.

This clonotype was seen a few times. The rearrangement links TRBV14 to TRBJ2-7, with TRBD2 identical over 12 bases. Germline V gives CDR1 SGHDN, CDR2 FVKESK. CDR3 size: 12 residues. V lost 3 bases to trimming and J lost 9 bases; unmatched junction nucleotides: 0. The CDR3 reads CASSQGLAGQYF. DNA for the CDR3: TGTGCCAGCAGCCAGGGACTAGCGGGGCAGTACTTC.

A remark on this clonotype: A much larger clone differs from this one at a single base, so this may be a read error. This chain uses TRBV20-1 with TRBJ2-3, with TRBD2 matching 7 bases. Per the germline V gene, CDR1 is DFQATT and CDR2 is SNEGSKA (reference sequence). After removal of 0 bases from V and 2 bases from J, the junction contained 14 bases not matched to a gene. CDR3 length: 18 amino acids. The chain's CDR3 is CSARDPLEPSGDTDTQYF. The CDR3 region has the DNA TGCAGTGCTAGAGATCCCCTGGAACCTAGCGGTGACACAGATACGCAGTATTTT.

This clonotype has a count of ten or more. J is TRBJ2-3 and V is TRBV29-1; 13 bases are a match to TRBD2. V was clipped by 3 bases and J by 1 base; unmatched bases: 4. The CDR3 has 16 residues. Germline V CDR1 and CDR2: SQVTM, ANQGSEA. CDR3 protein: CSVEGTSGTGTDTQYF. CDR3 DNA sequence: TGCAGCGTTGAGGGGACTAGCGGGACCGGCACAGATACGCAGTATTTT.

The chain joins TRBV20-1 to TRBJ2-1, with 13 bases lining up with TRBD2. J lost 7 bases, V lost 6 bases, and 9 bases had no gene match. Germline loops: CDR1 DFQATT, CDR2 SNEGSKA (reference sequence). CDR3 length: 15 amino acids. CDR3 nucleotide sequence: TGCAGTGCAGAAGGGACTAGCGGGAACTTGAATGAGCAGTTCTTC. It translates to CSAEGTSGNLNEQFF.

This clonotype was counted a few times. The chain employs TRBV2 and TRBJ2-7, with D perhaps TRBD1 (7 bases). Germline CDR1 SNHLY, CDR2 FYNNEI. Trimming cost V 7 bases and J 4 bases, with 14 bases left between them. The CDR3 totals 13 residues. For the CDR3, the DNA is TGTGCCAGCATGCGGGACAGAGGATACGAGCAGTACTTC. Its translation: CASMRDRGYEQYF.

Only a few counts were recorded for this clonotype. CDR3 coding DNA: TGTGCCAGCAGTTTTGAGGGAATGGGATACAATGAGCAGTTCTTC. Residues: CASSFEGMGYNEQFF. The gene calls are TRBV12-3 or TRBV12-4 and TRBJ2-1; maybe TRBD2 (5 bases). This CDR3 region has 15 residues. V was trimmed by 3 bases and J by 4 bases, leaving 13 bases between them.

J is TRBJ2-7 and V is TRBV28; D might be TRBD1 (6 bases). Germline lookup yields CDR1 MDHEN and CDR2 SYDVKM. The CDR3 has 16 residues. V was cut by 1 base and J by 3 bases, with 16 bases left in between. The CDR3 spells CASSLYYRATNYEQYF. In DNA, the CDR3 is TGTGCCAGCAGTTTATACTACAGGGCCACAAACTACGAGCAGTACTTC.

This clonotype has more than one count but fewer than ten. The V gene is TRBV10-3, the J gene TRBJ2-7; D might be TRBD1 (6 bases). There are 14 residues in the CDR3. Between the trimmed V and J ends, which lost 10 bases and 4 bases, there was a span of 20 bases. The germline V gene encodes CDR1 ENHRY and CDR2 SYGVKD. CDR3 DNA sequence: TGTGCCACTCACCGGGACATCGGGGCATACGAGCAGTACTTC. Translated, it gives CATHRDIGAYEQYF.

The chain couples TRBV12-3 or TRBV12-4 to TRBJ2-3; TRBD1 matches at 10 bases. This CDR3 is 14 amino acids long. The V and J ends lost 6 bases and 4 bases, in that order; junction bases with no gene match: 4. The CDR3 loop is CASSQTGGADTQYF. The CDR3 DNA is TGTGCCAGCAGCCAGACAGGGGGCGCAGATACGCAGTATTTT.

This clonotype has a count of ten or more. The chain is built from TRBV6-5 and TRBJ1-1; TRBD1 aligns across 12 bases. The CDR3 has 16 residues. The germline V gene has CDR1 MNHEY and CDR2 SVGAGI. With 5 bases clipped from V and 8 bases from J, the junction kept 12 bases outside the gene matches. This CDR3 reads CASSRTGTGGDFEAFF. The CDR3 DNA reads as TGTGCCAGCAGTAGGACCGGGACAGGGGGCGATTTCGAAGCTTTCTTT.

In its sample, this clonotype was seen a few times. The rearrangement joins TRBV7-9 to TRBJ2-7, with TRBD2 matching 13 bases. Germline V gene lookup returns CDR1 SEHNR and CDR2 FQNEAQ (reference sequence). The ends lost 0 bases at V and 3 bases at J; junction bases unmatched: 2. This CDR3 region has 16 residues. CDR3 DNA sequence: TGTGCCAGCAGCTTAGCGGGACTAGCGGGGTTCTACGAGCAGTACTTC. It encodes CASSLAGLAGFYEQYF.

In this sample, this clonotype turned up a few times. CDR3 DNA: TGTGCCAGCAGTTTAGTGAGACAGCGTACCCCCCTCCAGTACTTC. Protein: CASSLVRQRTPLQYF. This chain joins TRBV12-3 or TRBV12-4 and TRBJ2-7; a weak D match, TRBD1 (5 bases). Between the trimmed V and J ends, which lost 1 base and 10 bases, there was a span of 20 bases. The CDR3 loop spans 15 amino acids.

This clonotype was detected a few times. V usage is TRBV2 and J usage is TRBJ2-2; D is possibly TRBD2 (5 bases). The CDR3 loop spans 13 amino acids. V gave up 7 bases and J gave up 2 bases, with 8 bases separating them. Germline CDR1 SNHLY, CDR2 FYNNEI. The CDR3 coding sequence is TGTGCCAGCACGGGAAAAAACACCGGGGAGCTGTTTTTT. Its protein is CASTGKNTGELFF.

This rearrangement joins TRBV19 to TRBJ2-1; tentatively, D is TRBD2 (6 bases). V shed 3 bases and J shed 7 bases, with 10 bases lying between them. The CDR3 length is 13 residues. The germline CDR1 and CDR2 sequences are LNHDA and SQIVND (reference sequence). CDR3 coding DNA: TGTGCCAGTAGTATTACGGGGAGGAATGAGCAGTTCTTC. Its translation: CASSITGRNEQFF.

This clonotype was counted at least ten times. The genes are TRBV11-2 and TRBJ2-3; D ambiguous. CDR3 length: 12 amino acids. V lost 5 bases to trimming and J lost 4 bases, with 7 bases between them. CDR1 and CDR2 from the germline V gene are SGHAT and FQNNGV. The CDR3 nucleotides are TGTGCCAGCAGCCCCTCTGCAGATACGCAGTATTTT. As protein: CASSPSADTQYF.

This clonotype was counted a few times. The V and J genes are TRBV11-1 and TRBJ2-2; 15 nucleotides align to TRBD2. CDR3 length: 18 residues. Germline V lookup: CDR1 SGHAT, CDR2 FQDESV (reference sequence). J gave up 6 bases and V 2 bases, and 7 bases lay outside the gene matches. The CDR3 DNA reads as TGTGCCAGCAGCTTAACGGGACTAGCGGGAGGTATCTCCGGGGAGCTGTTTTTT. Protein product: CASSLTGLAGGISGELFF. Full variable domain (outside the CDR3, taken from reference TRBV11-1 and TRBJ2-2): EAEVAQSPRYKITEKSQAVAFWCDPISGHATLYWYRQILGQGPELLVQFQDESVVDDSQLPKDRFSAERLKGVDSTLKIQPAELGDSAMYLCASSLTGLAGGISGELFFGEGSRLTVL.